Below, 30 T cell receptor beta chains from the same sample are listed, as sequenced in a study of cytomegalovirus exposure and HLA in healthy donors (dated 2017 in TCRdb). Libraries were built with the immunoSEQ multiplex PCR assay. TCRdb limited this immuneACCESS table to in-frame rearrangements with V and J called. A share of clones is missing; checked studies link under half to unresolved V genes, and the rest is unexplained. This sample holds around 150,000 clones; 85% to 90% were observed only once. The ten largest clonotypes hold around 6% of the sample. The material sequenced was PBMCs. The origin of the receptors is a woman in her twenties or thirties in good health and CMV-seronegative.

V gene TRBV11-1 combines with J gene TRBJ2-3; D tentatively reads TRBD1 or TRBD2 (6 bases each). V dropped 1 base and J dropped 6 bases, with 20 bases sitting between them. The CDR3 totals 17 residues. Germline V CDR1 and CDR2: SGHAT, FQDESV (reference sequence). The CDR3 region has the DNA TGTGCCAGCAGCTTAGAGTACGGGGGCTTCGGATGGGATACGCAGTATTTT. This gives the protein CASSLEYGGFGWDTQYF. The full variable domain, completed using reference TRBV11-1 and TRBJ2-3, is EAEVAQSPRYKITEKSQAVAFWCDPISGHATLYWYRQILGQGPELLVQFQDESVVDDSQLPKDRFSAERLKGVDSTLKIQPAELGDSAMYLCASSLEYGGFGWDTQYFGPGTRLTVL.

The V gene is TRBV15, the J gene TRBJ2-2; D might be TRBD1 (5 bases). This CDR3 comprises 13 residues. Germline V gene sequence: CDR1 LNHNV, CDR2 YYDKDF (reference sequence). Trimming took off 0 bases at V and 7 bases at J, with 6 bases between the two ends. For the CDR3, the DNA is TGTGCCACCAGCAGAGAAGGGGTCGGGGAGCTGTTTTTT. This encodes CATSREGVGELFF.

V is TRBV7-9 and J is TRBJ1-2; D is unclear. Trimming took 5 bases from V and 5 from J, leaving 9 bases between them. CDR3 length equals 12 residues. Looked up from germline, CDR1 is SEHNR and CDR2 is FQNEAQ (reference sequence). DNA of the CDR3: TGTGCCAGCAGCCCTCGGGTTTATGGCTACACCTTC. Translated, it gives CASSPRVYGYTF.

This clone was recorded a few times. The V gene is TRBV7-9, the J gene TRBJ1-2, with D perhaps matching TRBD1 (5 bases). V lost 1 base, J lost 4 bases, and 10 bases lay in between. From germline, CDR1 is SEHNR and CDR2 FQNEAQ (reference sequence). The CDR3 loop spans 14 amino acids. This CDR3 is CASSLGRQSYGYTF. The CDR3 nucleotides are TGTGCCAGCAGCTTAGGCCGACAGAGCTATGGCTACACCTTC.

Only one count was recorded for this clone. This is likely a read error, given that the CDR3 carries no conserved phenylalanine or tryptophan at its end. No DNA is shown, since the ends of the CDR3 on it are uncertain; the CDR3 is the one TCRdb lists. The gene calls are TRBV2 and TRBJ1-1. The CDR3 is made up of 12 amino acids, end residues included. Germline loops: CDR1 SNHLY, CDR2 FYNNEI. CDR3 amino acids: CASSVILDAPVV.

The chain couples TRBV4-3 to TRBJ1-2; D unclear. V lost 0 bases and J lost 8, with 13 bases in between. This CDR3 has 14 residues. Germline V gene data show CDR1 as LGHNA and CDR2 as YSLEER. The CDR3 DNA reads TGCGCCAGCAGCCAAGATGCGGGATTTGGGGGCTACACCTTC. Translating gives CASSQDAGFGGYTF.

The chain recombines TRBV11-2 with TRBJ1-2, with 7 bases aligning to TRBD1. Unmatched junction bases numbered 4, after V lost 5 bases and J lost 7 bases. This CDR3 is built from 12 residues. CDR1 and CDR2 (germline): SGHAT, FQNNGV. The CDR3: CASSITGVGYTF. DNA of the CDR3: TGTGCCAGCAGCATCACAGGGGTTGGCTACACCTTC. Full variable domain (rest looked up from reference TRBV11-2 and TRBJ1-2): EAGVAQSPRYKIIEKRQSVAFWCNPISGHATLYWYQQILGQGPKLLIQFQNNGVVDDSQLPKDRFSAERLKGVDSTLKIQPAKLEDSAVYLCASSITGVGYTFGSGTRLTVV.

The chain links TRBV11-2 to TRBJ1-1; 8 bases are a match to TRBD1. Trimming removed 5 bases from V and 5 bases from J; junction bases left unmatched: 7. Germline V gives CDR1 SGHAT, CDR2 FQNNGV. The CDR3 covers 14 residues. CDR3 coding DNA: TGTGCCAGCAGCAGGACAGGGATGATGACTGAAGCTTTCTTT. Its translation is CASSRTGMMTEAFF.

V and J are TRBV6-5 and TRBJ2-1, with D perhaps matching TRBD1 (5 bases). V was shortened by 7 bases and J by 6 bases, with 16 bases between the two germline ends. Germline V gives CDR1 MNHEY, CDR2 SVGAGI. CDR3 length: 14 amino acids. DNA for the CDR3: TGTGCCAGCATGGCAGGGATCACCCCCAATGAGCAGTTCTTC. This translates into CASMAGITPNEQFF.

The chain links TRBV5-1 to TRBJ2-2, with 11 nucleotides matching TRBD2. The trim removed 2 bases at V and 2 bases at J, leaving 5 bases unmatched. The CDR3 has 17 amino acids. CDR1 is SGHRS, CDR2 YFSETQ, per germline. The CDR3 nucleotides read TGCGCCAGCAGCTTTGCTAGCGGGGGGAAAAACACCGGGGAGCTGTTTTTT. It yields the protein CASSFASGGKNTGELFF.

The V call is TRBV7-2, the J call TRBJ1-2; D gene uncertain. Trimming cost V 3 bases and J 3 bases, with 11 bases left between them. This CDR3 region has 14 residues. CDR1 SGHTA and CDR2 FQGNSA come from the germline V gene. CDR3 protein: CASSFALTYYGYTF. The CDR3 coding sequence is TGTGCCAGCAGCTTTGCCCTGACGTACTATGGCTACACCTTC. Full variable domain (remainder filled in from reference TRBV7-2 and TRBJ1-2): GAGVSQSPSNKVTEKGKDVELRCDPISGHTALYWYRQSLGQGLEFLIYFQGNSAPDKSGLPSDRFSAERTGGSVSTLTIQRTQQEDSAVYLCASSFALTYYGYTFGSGTRLTVV.

Regarding this clone: In the same sample, other DNA sequences code for this CDR3. The V call is TRBV19, the J call TRBJ2-7; D possibly corresponds to TRBD1 (6 bases). V was shortened by 3 bases and J by 2 bases, with 14 bases between the two germline ends. The V gene's germline CDR1 is LNHDA and CDR2 SQIVND (reference sequence). The CDR3 loop spans 15 amino acids. CDR3 region: CASSIGQGPTYEQYF. CDR3 coding DNA: TGTGCCAGTAGTATCGGGCAGGGGCCGACCTACGAGCAGTACTTC.

The CDR3: CATSTPLPHAGAGIGEQFF. CDR3 nucleotide sequence: TGTGCCACCAGCACGCCACTACCTCACGCCGGGGCGGGAATCGGTGAGCAGTTCTTC. V usage is TRBV15 and J usage is TRBJ2-1; tentatively, D is TRBD2 (6 bases). The CDR3 loop spans 19 amino acids. Trimming cost V 4 bases and J 9 bases, with 31 bases left between them. Per the germline V gene, CDR1 is LNHNV and CDR2 is YYDKDF (reference sequence).

The J gene is TRBJ2-7, the V gene TRBV18; 9 positions match TRBD1. The CDR3 spans 14 residues. Germline CDR1 and CDR2: KGHSH and LQKENI. The trim removed 1 base at V and 6 bases at J, leaving 4 bases unmatched. CDR3 bases: TGTGCCAGCTCACCACAACAGGGGGCCATCGAGCAGTACTTC. Translation: CASSPQQGAIEQYF.

The chain employs TRBV28 and TRBJ1-5; D gene ambiguous. V was pared by 3 bases and J by 6 bases, with 15 bases between. This CDR3 spans 15 amino acids. The V gene's germline CDR1 is MDHEN and CDR2 SYDVKM. The CDR3 region is CASSFPASGFQPQHF. CDR3 DNA sequence: TGTGCCAGCAGTTTCCCAGCTTCAGGTTTTCAGCCCCAGCATTTT.

The chain carries TRBV9 and TRBJ1-2; unclear D gene. V lost 5 bases to trimming and J lost 3 bases, with 26 bases between them. This CDR3 is built from 18 residues. Germline V CDR1 and CDR2: SGDLS, YYNGEE. This chain's CDR3 is CASSATRTRQLDHYGYTF. For the CDR3, the DNA is TGTGCCAGCAGTGCTACACGGACCCGCCAATTAGATCACTATGGCTACACCTTC.

V and J are TRBV10-3 and TRBJ1-2; no reliable D call. This CDR3 comprises 13 residues. Deletions cut 7 bases from V and 3 bases from J, with 12 bases between. Germline-derived CDR1 and CDR2 are ENHRY and SYGVKD. CDR3 amino acids: CAITDGIHYGYTF. CDR3 coding DNA: TGTGCCATCACCGACGGGATTCACTATGGCTACACCTTC.

The chain links TRBV7-8 to TRBJ2-3; TRBD1 agrees at 10 bases. There are 18 residues in the CDR3. The junction had 12 bases not matched to a gene; V was cut back by 4 bases and J by 2 bases. Germline V gene lookup returns CDR1 SGHVS and CDR2 FQNEAQ. Written as DNA, the CDR3 is TGTGCCAGCAGCTCGTTGCCGGGACAGGGGTTCGTCACAGATACGCAGTATTTT. This codes for CASSSLPGQGFVTDTQYF.

The sample holds a few counts of this clone. The V call is TRBV7-2, the J call TRBJ1-1; 11 bases match TRBD1. Unmatched junction bases numbered 5, after V lost 4 bases and J lost 4 bases. CDR1 is SGHTA, CDR2 FQGNSA, per germline. The CDR3 totals 15 residues. The CDR3 reads CASSSHGTGGTEAFF. The CDR3 nucleotides read TGTGCCAGCAGCTCCCATGGGACAGGGGGCACTGAAGCTTTCTTT.

This rearrangement joins TRBV18 to TRBJ2-7; 12 bases map to TRBD2. The V segment lost 3 bases and the J segment 5 bases; nucleotides outside the gene matches: 2. The CDR3 extends over 14 amino acids. Looked up from germline, CDR1 is KGHSH and CDR2 is LQKENI. DNA of the CDR3: TGTGCCAGCTCACCGACTAGCGGGAGTAACGAGCAGTACTTC. This codes for CASSPTSGSNEQYF. Drawing the rest from reference TRBV18 and TRBJ2-7, the complete variable domain is NAGVMQNPRHLVRRRGQEARLRCSPMKGHSHVYWYRQLPEEGLKFMVYLQKENIIDESGMPKERFSAEFPKEGPSILRIQQVVRGDSAAYFCASSPTSGSNEQYFGPGTRLTVT.

The CDR3 protein is CASSLSGGGGKETQYF. The CDR3 bases are TGCGCCAGCAGCTTGTCTGGTGGGGGGGGCAAAGAGACCCAGTACTTC. The J gene is TRBJ2-5, the V gene TRBV5-1; D is perhaps TRBD2 (7 bases). The length of the CDR3 is 16 residues. Deletions cut 1 base from V and 3 bases from J, with 16 bases between. Germline V lookup: CDR1 SGHRS, CDR2 YFSETQ.

The genes are TRBV7-2 and TRBJ1-2; 8 nucleotides match TRBD1. The CDR3 loop spans 15 amino acids. Per the germline V gene, CDR1 is SGHTA and CDR2 is FQGNSA. J lost 0 bases, V lost 2 bases, and 2 bases had no gene match. The CDR3 nucleotides are TGTGCCAGCAGCTTAACGGACAGGGCTAACTATGGCTACACCTTC. Its protein product is CASSLTDRANYGYTF.

The chain employs TRBV28 and TRBJ2-1; TRBD2 matches 12 bases. Looked up from germline, CDR1 is MDHEN and CDR2 is SYDVKM. The J segment lost 2 bases and the V segment lost 1 base, leaving 21 bases of the junction unmatched. The CDR3 contains 23 residues. This CDR3 reads CASSLSRRTNGLAGNNTYNEQFF. CDR3 nucleotides: TGTGCCAGCAGTTTATCTCGCAGGACCAACGGACTAGCGGGGAATAATACCTACAATGAGCAGTTCTTC.

The chain links TRBV5-1 to TRBJ2-5; D may correspond to TRBD1 or TRBD2 (5 bases each). Germline V CDR1 and CDR2: SGHRS, YFSETQ. V lost 5 bases to trimming and J lost 5 bases, with 7 bases between them. The CDR3 consists of 11 residues. The DNA of the CDR3 is TGCGCCAGCAGGGGGGAGGAGACCCAGTACTTC. Protein sequence: CASRGEETQYF. The full variable domain, its missing parts supplied by reference TRBV5-1 and TRBJ2-5, is KAGVTQTPRYLIKTRGQQVTLSCSPISGHRSVSWYQQTPGQGLQFLFEYFSETQRNKGNFPGRFSGRQFSNSRSEMNVSTLELGDSALYLCASRGEETQYFGPGTRLLVL.

A single count supports this clone. The CDR3 DNA reads as TGTGCCAGTTCTGGCGGGGGTCACTCCTACGAGCAGTACTTC. Its protein product is CASSGGGHSYEQYF. The rearrangement uses TRBV19 and TRBJ2-7, with 7 bases aligning to TRBD2. Germline V gene lookup returns CDR1 LNHDA and CDR2 SQIVND (reference sequence). This CDR3 contains 14 residues. Trimming cost V 8 bases and J 0 bases; bases outside gene matches: 7.

V usage is TRBV11-2 and J usage is TRBJ1-5; TRBD1 aligns across 7 bases. Germline-derived CDR1 and CDR2 are SGHAT and FQNNGV. V trimming: 6 bases; J trimming: 3 bases; junction bases outside the gene matches: 5. The CDR3 has 14 amino acids. CDR3 amino acids: CASSRGTVNQPQHF. The CDR3 DNA sequence: TGTGCCAGCAGTCGGGGGACAGTCAATCAGCCCCAGCATTTT.

This sequence joins TRBV11-3 and TRBJ2-1, with TRBD2 identical over 12 bases. The germline V gene encodes CDR1 SGHNT and CDR2 YENEEA. With V trimmed by 2 bases and J by 7 bases, 3 bases remained unmatched. The CDR3 totals 15 residues. The CDR3 reads CASSLRLAGENEQFF. In nucleotides, the CDR3 is TGTGCCAGCAGCTTAAGACTAGCGGGGGAAAATGAGCAGTTCTTC.

This clone has just one count. The V call is TRBV2, the J call TRBJ2-5; the match to TRBD1 covers 10 bases. From germline, CDR1 is SNHLY and CDR2 FYNNEI. With 7 bases clipped from V and 4 bases from J, the junction kept 6 bases outside the gene matches. The CDR3 contains 14 residues. The chain's CDR3 is CASIRTGGLETQYF. CDR3 bases: TGTGCCAGCATTAGGACAGGGGGTTTAGAGACCCAGTACTTC.

The CDR3 bases are TGTGCCAGCAGCTTGGGGCATGAAGCTTTCTTT. Translated, it gives CASSLGHEAFF. J is TRBJ1-1 and V is TRBV5-6; D not resolved. V lost 0 bases, J lost 7 bases, and 4 bases lay in between. CDR3 size: 11 residues. CDR1 and CDR2 from the germline V gene are SGHDT and YYEEEE.

Only a few counts were recorded for this clone. In DNA form, the CDR3 reads TGTGCCAGCAGCGTAAAAACAGGGGTGGGCACTGAAGCTTTCTTT. This codes for CASSVKTGVGTEAFF. The chain joins TRBV7-6 to TRBJ1-1, with 7 bases aligning to TRBD1. The V segment lost 5 bases and the J segment 4 bases; nucleotides outside the gene matches: 10. This CDR3 has 15 residues. Germline values: CDR1 SGHVS, CDR2 FNYEAQ.